This T cell receptor beta chain was found in a study of spatial heterogeneity in lung cancer. From the 5' RACE reads, TCRdb called clonotypes with MiXCR, one entry per CDR3 protein. Of 85,000 to 100,000 distinct CDR3 sequences detected, less than 15% appear once; the ten largest clones hold more than 40%. The CDR3 runs to 14 residues. V gave up 5 bases and J gave up 2 bases; unmatched junction bases: 5. Germline V gene data show CDR1 as SEHNR and CDR2 as FQNEAQ (reference sequence). As for time point: sample taken at primary tumor resection. Sequencing used PBMCs, obtained at surgery. This sequence was found in a male donor with early-stage non-small cell lung cancer. The chain recombines TRBV7-9 with TRBJ2-7, with 8 bases lining up with TRBD1. Here the CDR3 reads CASSRDRIPYEQYF. CDR3 DNA sequence: TGTGCCAGCAGCAGGGACAGGATCCCCTACGAGCAGTACTTC.